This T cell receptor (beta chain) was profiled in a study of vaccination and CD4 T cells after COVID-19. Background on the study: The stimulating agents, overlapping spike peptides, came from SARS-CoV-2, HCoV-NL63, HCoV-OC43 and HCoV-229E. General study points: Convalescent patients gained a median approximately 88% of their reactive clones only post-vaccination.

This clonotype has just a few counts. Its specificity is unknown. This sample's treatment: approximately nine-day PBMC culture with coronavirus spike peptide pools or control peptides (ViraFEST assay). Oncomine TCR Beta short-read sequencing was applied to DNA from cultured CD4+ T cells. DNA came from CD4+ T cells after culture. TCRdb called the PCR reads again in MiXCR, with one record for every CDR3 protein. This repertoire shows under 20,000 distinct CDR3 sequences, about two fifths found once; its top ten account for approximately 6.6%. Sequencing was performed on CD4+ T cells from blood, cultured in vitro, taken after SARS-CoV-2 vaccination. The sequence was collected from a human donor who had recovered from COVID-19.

The CDR3 here is CATATGTPNTEAFF. The DNA of the CDR3 is TGTGCCACAGCCACCGGGACACCTAACACTGAAGCTTTCTTT. The J gene is TRBJ1-1, the V gene TRBV7-2; D is possibly TRBD1 (6 bases). Germline V gene sequence: CDR1 SGHTA, CDR2 FQGNSA. V was pared by 10 bases and J by 2 bases, with 17 bases between. This CDR3 has 14 residues.